The sequence of this T cell receptor beta chain was determined in a study of Tregs in tolerant kidney transplant recipients. Study-level points and caveats: The small number of patients limits these findings pending further validation. Biological reproducibility was not directly addressed in this study.

Concerning this clone itself: Its antigen is as yet unknown.

FACS sorting followed an approximately 6-day coculture of CFSE-labeled recipient PBMCs with irradiated graft donor PBMCs. Assay used: immunoSEQ multiplex PCR; TCRdb lists only in-frame clones, some missing. Among approximately 9,100 clones listed, nearly 35% were seen once. The source was CD8+ T cells from blood cultured with allogeneic cells, collected before the transplant. This sequence was found in a human patient who received a combined kidney and bone marrow transplant.

CDR3: CASSWTGSYYGYTF. The CDR3 DNA is TGCGCCAGCAGTTGGACAGGGTCCTACTATGGCTACACCTTC. The chain couples TRBV5-1 to TRBJ1-2, with TRBD1 matching 8 bases. Germline V lookup: CDR1 SGHRS, CDR2 YFSETQ. The CDR3 extends over 14 amino acids. J lost 3 bases, V lost 5 bases, and 6 bases had no gene match.